In its sample, the clone carrying this TCR beta chain was seen a few times. Its antigen is currently unknown. Trimming removed 8 bases at V and 1 base at J, with 14 bases between. This CDR3 spans 14 amino acids. Germline lookup yields CDR1 SEHNR and CDR2 FQNEAQ (reference sequence). This entry belongs to a study of T cell repertoires in cytomegalovirus infection. On the study more broadly: Public TCR beta signatures provided an indication of both CMV infection and a matching HLA type.

MiXCR, applied by TCRdb to the reads, yields one record per CDR3 protein. This table has around 770,000 distinct CDR3 sequences, 29% appearing once. The clonotype was recovered from a human donor in good health (CMV status not recorded). Some clones in this sample may be carry-over from other donors' samples. The source was cultured CD8+ T cells from PBMCs, collected from culture after CMV antigen stimulation. This sequence joins TRBV7-9 and TRBJ1-1; D is uncertain. CDR3: CASLPPEANTEAFF. The CDR3, as DNA: TGTGCCAGCCTCCCCCCCGAGGCGAACACTGAAGCTTTCTTT. The full variable domain, with the rest looked up from reference TRBV7-9 and TRBJ1-1, is DTGVSQNPRHKITKRGQNVTFRCDPISEHNRLYWYRQTLGQGPEFLTYFQNEAQLEKSRLLSDRFSAERPKGSFSTLEIQRTEQGDSAMYLCASLPPEANTEAFFGQGTRLTVV.